The present T cell receptor (beta chain) was sequenced within a study of OX40 agonist ivuxolimab in advanced cancers. Generated by immunoSEQ multiplex PCR, the TCRdb table keeps only in-frame clones and is missing some. This sample has under 40,000 clones, with over 85% found just once. The CDR3 sequence is 16 residues long. CDR1 LNHDA and CDR2 SQIVND come from the germline V gene (reference sequence). V lost 3 bases to trimming and J lost 1 base; unmatched junction nucleotides: 5. This sequence originates from an adult with an advanced solid tumor such as melanoma, head and neck, liver or kidney cancer. The rearrangement joins TRBV19 to TRBJ2-3; 9 bases map to TRBD2. The source was CD4+ or CD8+ T cells sorted from blood, collected in a trial of the OX40 agonist ivuxolimab. The CDR3 sequence is CASSMGLADGTDTQYF. The CDR3, as DNA: TGTGCCAGTAGTATGGGACTAGCCGATGGCACAGATACGCAGTATTTT.